What follows are 7 T cell receptor beta chains derived from one specimen sequenced in a study of Ad26.COV2.S vaccination and SARS-CoV-2 variants (dated by TCRdb to about 2021). In light of the paper, this sample's treatment or condition label describes: roughly 20 received Ad26.COV2.S at low or high dose, single or two shots; roughly five received placebo; per-sample allocation not given. Repertoires of vaccine and placebo recipients were sequenced from samples collected on day 63 after the first injection. Library generation was performed with the immunoSEQ multiplex PCR assay. The clones in this table, taken by TCRdb from immuneACCESS, are in-frame only. Not every clone is retained; where verified, under half of the shortfall comes from an unresolved V gene, and the cause of the rest is unknown. The sample table shows hundreds of thousands of clones, and around 89% are seen once. Jointly, the top ten make up nearly 1.5% of the sample.

The sequenced sample was peripheral blood, obtained in a trial of Ad26.COV2.S vaccine versus placebo. The receptors were sampled from a person between 18 and 60 years old who received the Ad26.COV2.S COVID-19 vaccine or a placebo.

Concerning this clone itself: The sample has other DNA sequences that encode this CDR3 too. This chain joins TRBV27 and TRBJ2-2; D is undetermined. CDR1 and CDR2 (germline): MNHEY, SMNVEV (reference sequence). Trimming pared 3 bases from V and 2 bases from J, leaving 7 bases between. The CDR3 spans 14 residues. This CDR3 is CASSFGSNTGELFF. The DNA for the CDR3 is TGTGCCAGCAGTTTCGGTTCAAACACCGGGGAGCTGTTTTTT.

The chain is built from TRBV6-6 and TRBJ1-5, with D unclear. V lost 6 bases and J lost 3, with 12 bases in between. The germline V gene encodes CDR1 MNHNY and CDR2 SVGAGI (reference sequence). CDR3 length: 14 residues. This chain's CDR3 is CASSLGVANQPQHF. The CDR3, as DNA: TGTGCCAGCAGCCTCGGCGTCGCCAATCAGCCCCAGCATTTT.

Note on this clone: Other DNA sequences in the sample encode the same CDR3. The chain combines TRBV12-3 or TRBV12-4 with TRBJ1-1; D is possibly TRBD1 (6 bases). The V and J ends lost 3 bases and 4 bases respectively, with 9 bases between them. The CDR3 runs to 13 residues. CDR3 protein: CASSLEGGTEAFF. The DNA of the CDR3 is TGTGCCAGCAGTTTGGAGGGGGGCACTGAAGCTTTCTTT.

This chain uses TRBV13 with TRBJ2-7; TRBD1 matches at 7 bases. V dropped 4 bases and J dropped 0; count of bases not matched to a gene: 6. The CDR3 contains 15 residues. CDR1 PRHDT and CDR2 FYEKMQ come from the germline V gene (reference sequence). CDR3: CASSSDRDSSYEQYF. The CDR3, as DNA: TGTGCCAGCAGCTCCGACCGGGACAGCTCCTACGAGCAGTACTTC. The full variable domain, with the rest looked up from reference TRBV13 and TRBJ2-7, is AAGVIQSPRHLIKEKRETATLKCYPIPRHDTVYWYQQGPGQDPQFLISFYEKMQSDKGSIPDRFSAQQFSDYHSELNMSSLELGDSALYFCASSSDRDSSYEQYFGPGTRLTVT.

The gene calls are TRBV15 and TRBJ1-1; D gene uncertain. Trimming took 0 bases from V and 6 from J, leaving 8 bases between them. The CDR3 is made up of 13 amino acids. Germline CDR1 and CDR2: LNHNV and YYDKDF (reference sequence). CDR3: CATSRDLAAEAFF. Here the CDR3 DNA reads TGTGCCACCAGCAGAGATCTCGCTGCTGAAGCTTTCTTT.

A remark on this clone: Germline is not matched at one junction end, which may reflect a read error. The rearrangement uses TRBV7-7 and TRBJ1-4, with unresolved D. CDR1 is SSHAT and CDR2 is FNYEAQ in the germline V gene (reference sequence). This CDR3 has 13 amino acids. CDR3 protein: CASSFSENEKLFF. The CDR3 region has the DNA TGTGCTAGCAGCTTTTCTGAAAATGAAAAACTGTTTTTT.

This chain links TRBV5-4 with TRBJ2-5, with D possibly called TRBD1 or TRBD2 (5 bases each). Germline loops: CDR1 SGHNT, CDR2 YYREEE (reference sequence). This CDR3 comprises 14 residues. The V end lost 3 bases, the J end lost 5 bases, and 14 bases lay between the germline ends. CDR3 protein: CASSSRDGGETQYF. CDR3 sequence (DNA): TGTGCCAGCAGCTCCCGGGACGGTGGGGAGACCCAGTACTTC.